These 18 T cell receptor beta chains came from one sample sequenced in a study of T cell responses to AZD1222 COVID-19 vaccine. The data were produced by immunoSEQ multiplex PCR, yet TCRdb's version contains in-frame clones alone and is incomplete. Here the sample spans some 120,000 clones, about 92% being singletons. The specimen comprised peripheral blood, sampled on day 0 of AZD1222 vaccination. The source is an adult in good health.

This clone is a singleton in its sample. The chain couples TRBV3-1 (or the pseudogene TRBV3-2) to TRBJ2-5; TRBD2 matches 10 bases. The CDR3 loop spans 15 amino acids. The germline gives CDR1 LGHDT, CDR2 YNNKEL (reference sequence). The V segment lost 4 bases and the J segment 5 bases; nucleotides outside the gene matches: 7. The CDR3 DNA is TGTGCCAGCAGCCTGGGGTTAGCGGGGGGTGAGACCCAGTACTTC. Translating gives CASSLGLAGGETQYF.

DNA of the CDR3: TGTGCCACCAGTGATCACAGGGGGCTGAGCGGGGAAAACTACAATGAGCAGTTCTTC. Encoded protein: CATSDHRGLSGENYNEQFF. The chain links TRBV24-1 to TRBJ2-1; TRBD1 matches 9 bases. Trimming took 3 bases from V and 3 from J; bases not matched to a gene: 14. This CDR3 is 19 amino acids long. Germline CDR1 reads KGHDR; CDR2 reads SFDVKD.

The chain combines TRBV5-4 with TRBJ1-2; D may be TRBD1 (6 bases). V was cut by 0 bases and J by 3 bases, with 15 bases left in between. Germline V gene sequence: CDR1 SGHNT, CDR2 YYREEE (reference sequence). This CDR3 is 16 amino acids long. The CDR3 sequence: CASSLGAGEGYYGYTF. The CDR3 region has the DNA TGTGCCAGCAGCTTGGGGGCAGGGGAAGGTTACTATGGCTACACCTTC.

V gene TRBV29-1 combines with J gene TRBJ1-1; perhaps TRBD1 as D (5 bases). The CDR3 spans 11 residues. Per germline, CDR1 SQVTM and CDR2 ANQGSEA. V was trimmed by 7 bases and J by 4 bases, leaving 10 bases between them. The DNA of the CDR3 is TGCAGCGCCGCAGGGTCCACTGAAGCTTTCTTT. Protein: CSAAGSTEAFF.

This chain links TRBV29-1 with TRBJ1-5, with D perhaps matching TRBD1 (5 bases). In germline, CDR1 is SQVTM, CDR2 ANQGSEA. There are 14 residues in the CDR3. V lost 4 bases, J lost 7 bases, and 17 bases lay in between. The CDR3 region has the DNA TGCAGCGTTGGGGAATGGGGGGGTGGCCAGCCCCAGCATTTT. This encodes CSVGEWGGGQPQHF.

This rearrangement joins TRBV18 to TRBJ2-1, with D possibly matching TRBD1 (5 bases). The CDR3 covers 15 residues. Trimming removed 0 bases from V and 2 bases from J, with 8 bases in between. Per the germline V gene, CDR1 is KGHSH and CDR2 is LQKENI. CDR3 in amino acids: CASSPPPDTYNEQFF. CDR3 DNA: TGTGCCAGCTCACCACCTCCGGACACCTACAATGAGCAGTTCTTC.

V is TRBV18 and J is TRBJ2-7; D perhaps matches TRBD2 (5 bases). The CDR3 runs to 13 residues. V lost 2 bases to trimming and J lost 6 bases, with 11 bases between them. Looked up from germline, CDR1 is KGHSH and CDR2 is LQKENI. The CDR3 nucleotides read TGTGCCAGCTCACCATTAGAGCGGCGCGAGCAGTACTTC. It codes for CASSPLERREQYF.

V gene TRBV27 combines with J gene TRBJ2-1; a possible D gene is TRBD2 (6 bases). Looked up from germline, CDR1 is MNHEY and CDR2 is SMNVEV (reference sequence). The CDR3 runs to 15 residues. V shed 3 bases and J shed 8 bases, with 17 bases lying between them. The CDR3 coding sequence is TGTGCCAGCAGTTTTAGACGGGAGTTTATTGATGAGCAGTTCTTC. Translation gives CASSFRREFIDEQFF.

This rearrangement joins TRBV30 to TRBJ1-6, with D possibly matching TRBD1 (5 bases). The CDR3 consists of 15 residues. In germline, CDR1 is GTSNPN, CDR2 SVGIG (reference sequence). Trimming removed 3 bases from V and 10 bases from J, with 19 bases in between. CDR3 coding DNA: TGTGCCTGGAGCGCCATGGGGGGAACGAAGTCACCCCTCCACTTT. This translates into CAWSAMGGTKSPLHF.

This clone showed up just once. The rearrangement joins TRBV6-1 to TRBJ1-2, with D maybe TRBD1 (5 bases). The CDR3 is 15 amino acids. Germline V gene sequence: CDR1 MNHNS, CDR2 SASEGT. V lost 2 bases and J lost 5, with 15 bases in between. The CDR3 is CASSEYTGGRYGYTF. In DNA form, the CDR3 reads TGTGCCAGCAGTGAATATACAGGCGGCCGGTATGGCTACACCTTC.

This clone was counted only a few times. This chain links TRBV15 with TRBJ2-1, with TRBD2 as a possible D gene (6 bases). The length of the CDR3 is 17 residues. CDR1 is LNHNV and CDR2 is YYDKDF in the germline V gene (reference sequence). The V end was cut by 0 bases, the J end by 6 bases, with 18 bases between. CDR3 region: CATSRDRRGGKSNEQFF. In DNA form, the CDR3 reads TGTGCCACCAGCAGAGATCGGAGAGGCGGGAAGTCCAATGAGCAGTTCTTC. The full variable domain, its missing parts supplied by reference TRBV15 and TRBJ2-1, is DAMVIQNPRYQVTQFGKPVTLSCSQTLNHNVMYWYQQKSSQAPKLLFHYYDKDFNNEADTPDNFQSRRPNTSFCFLDIRSPGLGDTAMYLCATSRDRRGGKSNEQFFGPGTRLTVL.

This chain links TRBV3-1 (or the pseudogene TRBV3-2) with TRBJ2-2; no reliable D call. The germline V gene encodes CDR1 LGHDT and CDR2 YNNKEL (reference sequence). Trimming pared 2 bases from V and 4 bases from J, leaving 8 bases between. The CDR3 runs to 14 residues. CDR3 DNA sequence: TGTGCCAGCAGCCAACCAGATGTCACCGGGGAGCTGTTTTTT. Its translation is CASSQPDVTGELFF.

This rearrangement joins TRBV9 to TRBJ2-1; no definite D call. Per germline, CDR1 SGDLS and CDR2 YYNGEE. V was trimmed by 4 bases and J by 3 bases, leaving 11 bases between them. The length of the CDR3 is 14 residues. The CDR3 protein is CASSPEDRYNEQFF. The CDR3 region has the DNA TGTGCCAGCAGCCCAGAGGACCGCTACAATGAGCAGTTCTTC.

The chain recombines TRBV27 with TRBJ2-7, with TRBD2 identical over 9 bases. The CDR3 runs 14 residues. The trim removed 7 bases at V and 2 bases at J, leaving 6 bases unmatched. In germline, CDR1 is MNHEY, CDR2 SMNVEV (reference sequence). This CDR3 reads CASNYRGGAYEQYF. The CDR3 bases are TGTGCCAGCAATTACCGCGGGGGGGCCTACGAGCAGTACTTC.

The chain is built from TRBV9 and TRBJ2-1; TRBD1 aligns across 8 bases. The CDR3 length is 15 residues. V lost 5 bases to trimming and J lost 6 bases; unmatched junction nucleotides: 10. Per the germline V gene, CDR1 is SGDLS and CDR2 is YYNGEE. The CDR3 region is CASSSGVGTGNEQFF. Written as DNA, the CDR3 is TGTGCCAGCAGTAGTGGGGTGGGGACAGGCAATGAGCAGTTCTTC.

V usage is TRBV18 and J usage is TRBJ1-1; D unresolved. In germline, CDR1 is KGHSH, CDR2 LQKENI. CDR3 length equals 12 residues. The ends were cut back, 6 bases at V and 6 bases at J, with 11 bases in the middle. This CDR3 is CASSDRQAEAFF. Here the CDR3 DNA reads TGTGCCAGCTCCGATCGTCAGGCTGAAGCTTTCTTT.

The chain links TRBV27 to TRBJ1-2; D may be TRBD1 (5 bases). V lost 3 bases, J lost 6 bases, and 20 bases lay in between. Germline CDR1 reads MNHEY; CDR2 reads SMNVEV (reference sequence). The CDR3 has 16 residues. CDR3 nucleotides: TGTGCCAGCAGTTTTTTGCAGGGAAGTAGACAGAATGGCTACACCTTC. It codes for CASSFLQGSRQNGYTF.

The V call is TRBV2, the J call TRBJ1-4; D is unclear. V shed 3 bases and J shed 8 bases, with 13 bases lying between them. This CDR3 is 14 amino acids long. Germline V gives CDR1 SNHLY, CDR2 FYNNEI. The CDR3 sequence is CASSDSDGPEKLFF. In nucleotides, the CDR3 is TGTGCCAGCAGTGATAGTGACGGACCAGAAAAACTGTTTTTT.